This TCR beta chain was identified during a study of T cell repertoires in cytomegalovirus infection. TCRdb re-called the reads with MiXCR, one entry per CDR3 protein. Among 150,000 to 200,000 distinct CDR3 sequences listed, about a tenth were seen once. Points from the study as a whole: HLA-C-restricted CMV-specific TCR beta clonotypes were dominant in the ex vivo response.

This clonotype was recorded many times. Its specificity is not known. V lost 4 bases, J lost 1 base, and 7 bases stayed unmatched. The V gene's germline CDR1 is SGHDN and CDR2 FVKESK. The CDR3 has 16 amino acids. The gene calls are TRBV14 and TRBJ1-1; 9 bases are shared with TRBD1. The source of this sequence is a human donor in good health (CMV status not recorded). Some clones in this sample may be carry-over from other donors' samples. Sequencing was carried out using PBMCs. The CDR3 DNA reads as TGTGCCAGCAGCCGGGACAGGGATCATGCGAACACTGAAGCTTTCTTT. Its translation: CASSRDRDHANTEAFF.